These 26 T cell receptor beta chains originate from one sample sequenced in a study of brain T cells in children with intractable seizures (dated by TCRdb to 2020 to 2023). According to the study, the label for this sample's time point signals: blood from clinic visit 5 months post-surgery; TSC patient then seizure free. The library was built by means of the immunoSEQ multiplex PCR assay. In TCRdb, the immuneACCESS table is reduced to in-frame sequences with V and J assigned. These tables do not hold every clone; where another copy was compared, an unresolved V gene accounts for under half, and the others remain unexplained. In this sample the table shows a few hundred thousand clones, approximately 93% of which occur a single time. The ten top clones hold around 5% of the sample. Specimen: peripheral blood, collected 4 to 5 months after surgery. These receptors were collected from a boy in the first two years of life with tuberous sclerosis and intractable seizures.

V gene TRBV7-2 combines with J gene TRBJ2-7, with D uncertain. Trimming took off 4 bases at V and 2 bases at J, with 12 bases between the two ends. This CDR3 has 14 amino acids. Per the germline V gene, CDR1 is SGHTA and CDR2 is FQGNSA. The CDR3 loop is CASSYEALTYEQYF. The CDR3, as DNA: TGTGCCAGCAGCTACGAGGCTTTAACCTACGAGCAGTACTTC.

This chain joins TRBV5-6 and TRBJ1-1; 10 bases match TRBD1. The CDR3 consists of 16 residues. Germline V gene sequence: CDR1 SGHDT, CDR2 YYEEEE. V lost 3 bases and J lost 3; bases outside the gene matches: 8. This chain's CDR3 is CASSSGQGWEDTEAFF. The CDR3, as DNA: TGTGCCAGCAGCTCGGGACAGGGGTGGGAGGACACTGAAGCTTTCTTT.

The V call is TRBV30, the J call TRBJ1-5; the D gene is possibly TRBD1 (5 bases). The CDR3 is 16 residues long. Trimming shortened V by 0 bases and J by 3 bases, and 15 bases separated the two germline ends. Looked up from germline, CDR1 is GTSNPN and CDR2 is SVGIG (reference sequence). CDR3 in DNA: TGTGCCTGGAGTGTTGGGGTGGGGCTTCACAATCAGCCCCAGCATTTT. Its translation: CAWSVGVGLHNQPQHF.

This rearrangement joins TRBV5-1 to TRBJ2-1, with 9 bases fitting TRBD2. The junction had 7 bases not matched to a gene; V was cut back by 2 bases and J by 7 bases. The CDR3 totals 15 residues. Germline CDR1 reads SGHRS; CDR2 reads YFSETQ. DNA of the CDR3: TGCGCCAGCAGCTTACCGGGACTAGCTGGGAATGAGCAGTTCTTC. Protein product: CASSLPGLAGNEQFF.

This clone has a handful of counts. The chain combines TRBV21-1 with TRBJ1-3. TRBV21-1 is a pseudogene segment. The CDR3 has 16 amino acids. The CDR3 DNA reads as TGTGCCAGCAGCAAAAACCCGGGGCCGTCTGGAAACACCATATATTTT. This encodes CASSKNPGPSGNTIYF.

This chain connects TRBV5-6 to TRBJ2-3, with 13 bases that match TRBD2. With V trimmed by 6 bases and J by 0 bases, 10 bases remained unmatched. This CDR3 spans 18 amino acids. Germline CDR1 is SGHDT and CDR2 is YYEEEE. The CDR3 DNA reads TGTGCCAGCACCTGGGGACTAGCGGGGTTCTCTAGCACAGATACGCAGTATTTT. Its translation: CASTWGLAGFSSTDTQYF.

The rearrangement joins TRBV6-5 to TRBJ1-1, with D possibly TRBD1 on 5 matching bases. Per germline, CDR1 MNHEY and CDR2 SVGAGI. This CDR3 is built from 15 residues. V dropped 7 bases and J dropped 1 base, with 16 bases sitting between them. The chain's CDR3 is CASNQGIGWNTEAFF. CDR3 nucleotide sequence: TGTGCCAGCAACCAGGGTATCGGGTGGAACACTGAAGCTTTCTTT.

This chain uses TRBV2 with TRBJ2-7; 8 nucleotides agree with TRBD2. Germline assignment: CDR1 SNHLY and CDR2 FYNNEI. V was pared by 6 bases and J by 0 bases, with 25 bases of the junction left unmatched. CDR3 length: 21 residues. This CDR3 reads CASRLTPTSGRSYRTSYEQYF. The DNA of the CDR3 is TGTGCCAGCAGACTAACACCAACTAGCGGACGATCCTACCGGACCTCCTACGAGCAGTACTTC.

V is TRBV7-9 and J is TRBJ2-1; 7 bases align to TRBD2. The CDR3 runs 11 residues. Germline CDR1 and CDR2: SEHNR and FQNEAQ (reference sequence). Trimming cost V 6 bases and J 10 bases; bases outside gene matches: 3. CDR3 amino acids: CASRRLAEQFF. In DNA, the CDR3 is TGTGCCAGCAGAAGACTAGCCGAGCAGTTCTTC.

The chain uses TRBV27 and TRBJ2-6; D is uncertain. The V and J ends lost 5 bases and 0 bases respectively, with 8 bases between them. The CDR3 loop spans 15 amino acids. Germline lookup yields CDR1 MNHEY and CDR2 SMNVEV (reference sequence). CDR3 nucleotide sequence: TGTGCCAGCAGTCCCCCCGCCTCTGGGGCCAACGTCCTGACTTTC. Residues: CASSPPASGANVLTF.

Comment on this clone: This specimen includes other DNA sequences encoding the same CDR3. The gene calls are TRBV7-8 and TRBJ2-2, with no clear D. The CDR3 is 14 amino acids. The V gene lost 2 bases and the J gene lost 4 bases, with 8 bases spanning the gap. Germline CDR1 SGHVS, CDR2 FQNEAQ. The CDR3: CASSLTRSTGELFF. The CDR3 bases are TGTGCCAGCAGCTTAACCAGGTCCACCGGGGAGCTGTTTTTT. The full variable domain, its missing parts supplied by reference TRBV7-8 and TRBJ2-2, is GAGVSQSPRYKVAKRGQDVALRCDPISGHVSLFWYQQALGQGPEFLTYFQNEAQLDKSGLPSDRFFAERPEGSVSTLKIQRTQQEDSAVYLCASSLTRSTGELFFGEGSRLTVL.

This rearrangement joins TRBV20-1 to TRBJ1-1, with D uncertain. The ends were cut back, 2 bases at V and 6 bases at J, with 7 bases in the middle. The CDR3 runs to 11 residues. Looked up from germline, CDR1 is DFQATT and CDR2 is SNEGSKA (reference sequence). The CDR3 reads CSARLEAEAFF. In DNA form, the CDR3 reads TGCAGTGCTAGACTTGAGGCTGAAGCTTTCTTT.

V usage is TRBV6-6 and J usage is TRBJ2-7; tentative D call: TRBD1 (5 bases). CDR1 is MNHNY, CDR2 SVGAGI, per germline (reference sequence). Deletions cut 0 bases from V and 2 bases from J, with 11 bases between. The CDR3 is 15 amino acids. CDR3 protein: CASSYSKQVTYEQYF. In nucleotides, the CDR3 is TGTGCCAGCAGTTACTCGAAACAGGTAACCTACGAGCAGTACTTC.

The chain uses TRBV6-5 and TRBJ1-4; D perhaps matches TRBD1 (6 bases). The V gene's germline CDR1 is MNHEY and CDR2 SVGAGI. The length of the CDR3 is 14 residues. V lost 5 bases, J lost 4 bases, and 11 bases lay in between. The CDR3 region has the DNA TGTGCCAGCAGTCGACAGGCTCGTAATGAAAAACTGTTTTTT. It translates to CASSRQARNEKLFF.

The chain recombines TRBV6-4 with TRBJ1-1; D not certain. V lost 4 bases, J lost 4 bases, and 16 bases lay in between. Germline assignment: CDR1 MRHNA and CDR2 SNTAGT. This CDR3 has 15 amino acids. For the CDR3, the DNA is TGTGCCAGCAGTGGTCTTAGGTGGCGGCGCACTGAAGCTTTCTTT. Protein: CASSGLRWRRTEAFF.

The chain is built from TRBV9 and TRBJ1-6, with 7 bases that match TRBD1. Germline lookup yields CDR1 SGDLS and CDR2 YYNGEE. V shed 2 bases, J shed 6 bases, and the junction held 5 bases outside the gene matches. The CDR3 is made up of 15 amino acids. CDR3 DNA: TGTGCCAGCAGCGTCAGGGGGATGAGTAATTCACCCCTCCACTTT. The encoded protein is CASSVRGMSNSPLHF.

This sequence joins TRBV5-1 and TRBJ2-7; 10 bases agree with TRBD1. The CDR3 spans 13 residues. J gave up 2 bases and V 6 bases, and 2 bases lay outside the gene matches. Germline CDR1 and CDR2: SGHRS and YFSETQ. The CDR3 DNA reads as TGCGCCAGCACCGGGACAGGGGCCTACGAGCAGTACTTC. Translation: CASTGTGAYEQYF. Using reference TRBV5-1 and TRBJ2-7 for the parts outside the CDR3, the full variable domain is KAGVTQTPRYLIKTRGQQVTLSCSPISGHRSVSWYQQTPGQGLQFLFEYFSETQRNKGNFPGRFSGRQFSNSRSEMNVSTLELGDSALYLCASTGTGAYEQYFGPGTRLTVT.

The sample holds one count of this clone. This sequence joins TRBV19 and TRBJ2-1; 7 bases fit TRBD2. The germline CDR1 and CDR2 sequences are LNHDA and SQIVND (reference sequence). The V gene end was trimmed by 3 bases and the J gene end by 9 bases; junction bases not matched to a gene: 11. This CDR3 is 15 amino acids long. In nucleotides, the CDR3 is TGTGCCAGTAGTATCGTGGGAGGGCCTGCTCCTGAGCAGTTCTTC. This sequence encodes CASSIVGGPAPEQFF.

The chain employs TRBV9 and TRBJ2-2, with 7 bases lining up with TRBD2. Losses at the gene ends were 0 bases for V and 4 bases for J; bases not matched to a gene: 3. The CDR3 spans 15 residues. Germline CDR1 SGDLS, CDR2 YYNGEE. The CDR3 DNA reads as TGTGCCAGCAGCGTAGAGGGACTATCCACCGGGGAGCTGTTTTTT. Its translation is CASSVEGLSTGELFF.

The rearrangement joins TRBV4-1 to TRBJ2-1; D unclear. The CDR3 covers 14 residues. V gave up 0 bases and J gave up 3 bases, with 6 bases separating them. The germline V gene has CDR1 MGHRA and CDR2 YSYEKL. DNA of the CDR3: TGCGCCAGCAGCCAAGAGAACAGCTACAATGAGCAGTTCTTC. Its translation: CASSQENSYNEQFF.

The genes are TRBV7-9 and TRBJ1-5; 7 nucleotides agree with TRBD1. Germline V gene lookup returns CDR1 SEHNR and CDR2 FQNEAQ (reference sequence). V dropped 4 bases and J dropped 1; count of bases not matched to a gene: 10. This CDR3 region has 17 residues. Written as DNA, the CDR3 is TGTGCCAGCAGCTCTTCGACAGGGATCCTAAGCAATCAGCCCCAGCATTTT. Its translation is CASSSSTGILSNQPQHF.

The chain couples TRBV15 to TRBJ2-1; 11 bases align to TRBD2. Germline trimming cut 5 bases from V and 9 bases from J; bases unmatched to any gene: 9. CDR1 and CDR2 (germline): LNHNV, YYDKDF (reference sequence). CDR3 length: 15 amino acids. The CDR3 reads CATSVLAGGYSEQFF. The CDR3 DNA sequence: TGTGCCACCAGCGTGCTAGCGGGGGGATATTCTGAGCAGTTCTTC.

This chain joins TRBV27 and TRBJ2-1, with TRBD2 as a possible D gene (5 bases). Trimming cost V 6 bases and J 7 bases, with 10 bases left between them. The germline CDR1 and CDR2 sequences are MNHEY and SMNVEV (reference sequence). CDR3 length: 12 amino acids. The CDR3 sequence: CASRVGLNEQFF. The CDR3 DNA is TGTGCCAGCAGGGTAGGACTTAATGAGCAGTTCTTC.

V is TRBV5-4 and J is TRBJ2-3; TRBD2 agrees at 11 bases. The junction had 10 bases not matched to a gene; V was cut back by 4 bases and J by 3 bases. CDR3 length: 17 amino acids. Germline V CDR1 and CDR2: SGHNT, YYREEE (reference sequence). CDR3 nucleotide sequence: TGTGCCAGCAGCCCCACGCCACTAGCGGGAGCGACAGATACGCAGTATTTT. It codes for CASSPTPLAGATDTQYF.

The J gene is TRBJ2-7, the V gene TRBV25-1, with TRBD1 matching 9 bases. The germline V gene has CDR1 MGHDK and CDR2 SYGVNS. The CDR3 has 15 amino acids. The J segment lost 2 bases and the V segment lost 1 base, leaving 3 bases of the junction unmatched. The CDR3 coding sequence is TGTGCCAGCAGTGAATGGGGGACAGGGACCTACGAGCAGTACTTC. It is translated as CASSEWGTGTYEQYF.

The chain combines TRBV5-6 with TRBJ2-7, with 10 bases aligning to TRBD1. This CDR3 has 16 amino acids. The V segment lost 2 bases and the J segment 4 bases; nucleotides outside the gene matches: 9. CDR1 is SGHDT and CDR2 is YYEEEE in the germline V gene. This chain's CDR3 is CASSLGTGAISYEQYF. CDR3 sequence (DNA): TGTGCCAGCAGCTTAGGGACAGGGGCCATCTCTTACGAGCAGTACTTC.